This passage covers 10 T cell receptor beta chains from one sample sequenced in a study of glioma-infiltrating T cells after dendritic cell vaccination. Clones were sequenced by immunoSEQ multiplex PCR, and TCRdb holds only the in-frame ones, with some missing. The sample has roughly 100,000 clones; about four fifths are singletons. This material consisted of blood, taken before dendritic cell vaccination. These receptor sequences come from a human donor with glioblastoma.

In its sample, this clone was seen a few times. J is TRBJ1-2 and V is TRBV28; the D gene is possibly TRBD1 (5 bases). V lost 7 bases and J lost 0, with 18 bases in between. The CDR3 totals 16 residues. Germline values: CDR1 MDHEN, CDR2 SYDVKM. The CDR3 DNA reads TGTGCCAGCACCCCCGCCGCGGGGGTCCCTAACTATGGCTACACCTTC. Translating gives CASTPAAGVPNYGYTF.

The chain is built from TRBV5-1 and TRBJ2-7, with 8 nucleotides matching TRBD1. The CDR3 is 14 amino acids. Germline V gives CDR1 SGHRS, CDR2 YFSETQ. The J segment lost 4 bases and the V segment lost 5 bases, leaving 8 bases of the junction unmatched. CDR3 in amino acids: CASRPGTGPYEQYF. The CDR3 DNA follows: TGCGCCAGCAGACCTGGGACAGGACCTTACGAGCAGTACTTC. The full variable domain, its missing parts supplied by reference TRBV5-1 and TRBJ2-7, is KAGVTQTPRYLIKTRGQQVTLSCSPISGHRSVSWYQQTPGQGLQFLFEYFSETQRNKGNFPGRFSGRQFSNSRSEMNVSTLELGDSALYLCASRPGTGPYEQYFGPGTRLTVT.

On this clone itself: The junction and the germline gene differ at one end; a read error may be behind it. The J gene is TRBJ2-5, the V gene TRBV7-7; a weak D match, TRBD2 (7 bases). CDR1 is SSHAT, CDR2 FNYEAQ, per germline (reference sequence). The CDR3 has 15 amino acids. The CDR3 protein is CASMRIGGLGETQYF. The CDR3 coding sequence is TGTGCTAGCATGAGGATCGGGGGGCTGGGGGAGACCCAGTACTTC.

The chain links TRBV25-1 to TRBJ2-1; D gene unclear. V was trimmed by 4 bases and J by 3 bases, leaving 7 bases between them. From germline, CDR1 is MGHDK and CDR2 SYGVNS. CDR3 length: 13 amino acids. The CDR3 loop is CASSVANYNEQFF. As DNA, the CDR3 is TGTGCCAGCAGTGTAGCTAACTACAATGAGCAGTTCTTC.

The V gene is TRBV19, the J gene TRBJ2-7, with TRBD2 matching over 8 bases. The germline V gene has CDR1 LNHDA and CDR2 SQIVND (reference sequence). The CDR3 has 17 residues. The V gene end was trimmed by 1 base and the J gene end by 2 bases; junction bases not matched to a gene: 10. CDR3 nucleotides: TGTGCCAGTAGTATAGGGGCCCCCCAGCGGGGGACCTACGAGCAGTACTTC. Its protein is CASSIGAPQRGTYEQYF.

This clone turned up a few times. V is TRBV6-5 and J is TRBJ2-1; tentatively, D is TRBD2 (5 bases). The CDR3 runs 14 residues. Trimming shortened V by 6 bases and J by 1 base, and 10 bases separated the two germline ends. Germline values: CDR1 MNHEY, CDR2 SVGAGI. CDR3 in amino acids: CASSQDYSYNEQFF. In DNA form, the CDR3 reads TGTGCCAGCAGCCAAGACTATTCCTACAATGAGCAGTTCTTC.

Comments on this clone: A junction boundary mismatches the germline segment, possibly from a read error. CDR3 amino acids: CASSLGSRVSQSQHF. In nucleotides, the CDR3 is TGTGCCAGCAGCTTAGGCTCGAGGGTCTCTCAGTCCCAGCATTTT. The rearrangement joins TRBV13 to TRBJ1-5; D gene ambiguous. CDR1 and CDR2 from the germline V gene are PRHDT and FYEKMQ (reference sequence). The CDR3 spans 15 residues.

For the CDR3, the DNA is TGCAGCGTTGAGGGGGTCAGGGGTGAGACCCAGTACTTC. Protein: CSVEGVRGETQYF. The chain carries TRBV29-1 and TRBJ2-5; TRBD1 is a possible D gene (6 bases). Germline lookup yields CDR1 SQVTM and CDR2 ANQGSEA. The germline V and J ends were trimmed by 3 bases and 5 bases, with 13 bases remaining between them. This CDR3 region has 13 residues.

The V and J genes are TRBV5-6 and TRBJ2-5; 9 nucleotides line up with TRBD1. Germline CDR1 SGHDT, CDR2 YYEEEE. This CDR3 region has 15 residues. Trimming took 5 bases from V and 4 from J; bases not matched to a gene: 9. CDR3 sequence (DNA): TGTGCCAGCAGTCCCAAGACAGGGGGGCGAGAGACCCAGTACTTC. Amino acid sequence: CASSPKTGGRETQYF.

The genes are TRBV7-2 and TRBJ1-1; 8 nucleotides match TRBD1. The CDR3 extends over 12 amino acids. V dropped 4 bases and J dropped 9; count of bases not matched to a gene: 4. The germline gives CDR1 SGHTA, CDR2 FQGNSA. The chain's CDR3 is CASSSDRVKAFF. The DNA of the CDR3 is TGTGCCAGCAGCTCGGACAGGGTGAAAGCTTTCTTT.